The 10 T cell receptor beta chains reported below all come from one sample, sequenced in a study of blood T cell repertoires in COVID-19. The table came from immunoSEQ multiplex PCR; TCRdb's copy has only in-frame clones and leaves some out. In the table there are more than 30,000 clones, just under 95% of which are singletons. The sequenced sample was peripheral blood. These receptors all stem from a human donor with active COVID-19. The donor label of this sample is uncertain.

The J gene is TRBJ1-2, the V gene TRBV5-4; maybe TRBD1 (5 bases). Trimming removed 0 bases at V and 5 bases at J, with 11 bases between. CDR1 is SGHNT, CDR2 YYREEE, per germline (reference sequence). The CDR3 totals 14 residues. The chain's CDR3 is CASSLDRTRYGYTF. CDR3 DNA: TGTGCCAGCAGCTTGGACAGGACCAGGTATGGCTACACCTTC.

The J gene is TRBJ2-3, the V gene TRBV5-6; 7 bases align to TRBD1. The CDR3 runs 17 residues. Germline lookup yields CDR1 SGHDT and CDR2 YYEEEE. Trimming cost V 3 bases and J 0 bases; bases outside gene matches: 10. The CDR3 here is CASSSARGGVSTDTQYF. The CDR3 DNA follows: TGTGCCAGCAGCTCGGCCCGAGGGGGCGTAAGCACAGATACGCAGTATTTT.

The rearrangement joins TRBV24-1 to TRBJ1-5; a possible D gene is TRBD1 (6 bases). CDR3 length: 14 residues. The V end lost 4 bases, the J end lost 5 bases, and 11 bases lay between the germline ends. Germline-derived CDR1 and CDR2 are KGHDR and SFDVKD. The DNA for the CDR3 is TGTGCCACCAGTGACACAGGGTCGGATCAGCCCCAGCATTTT. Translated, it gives CATSDTGSDQPQHF.

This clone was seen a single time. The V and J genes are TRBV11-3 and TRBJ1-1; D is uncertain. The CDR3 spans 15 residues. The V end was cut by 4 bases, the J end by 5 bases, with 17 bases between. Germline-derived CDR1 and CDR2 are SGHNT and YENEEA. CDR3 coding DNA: TGTGCCAGCAGCTCAACGGGGAGGATCGGTACTGAAGCTTTCTTT. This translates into CASSSTGRIGTEAFF.

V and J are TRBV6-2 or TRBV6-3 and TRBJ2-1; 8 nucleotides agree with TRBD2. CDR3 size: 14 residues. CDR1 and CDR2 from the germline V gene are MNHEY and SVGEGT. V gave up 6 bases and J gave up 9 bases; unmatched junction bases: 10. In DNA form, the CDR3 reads TGTGCCAGCAGCCTCGGGACTAGTGTCGGTGAGCAGTTCTTC. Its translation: CASSLGTSVGEQFF.

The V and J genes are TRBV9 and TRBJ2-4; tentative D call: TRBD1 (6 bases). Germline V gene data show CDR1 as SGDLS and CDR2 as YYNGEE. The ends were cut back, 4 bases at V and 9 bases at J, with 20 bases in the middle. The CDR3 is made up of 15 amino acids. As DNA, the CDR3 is TGTGCCAGCAGCCCACGGCCCGGGACAAGTATCATTCAGTACTTC. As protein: CASSPRPGTSIIQYF.

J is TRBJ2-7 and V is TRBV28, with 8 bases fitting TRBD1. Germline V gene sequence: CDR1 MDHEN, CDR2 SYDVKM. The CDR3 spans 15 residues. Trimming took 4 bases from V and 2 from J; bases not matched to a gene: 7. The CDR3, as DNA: TGTGCCAGCAGTTACGCAGGGGGCCTAACCTACGAGCAGTACTTC. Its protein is CASSYAGGLTYEQYF.

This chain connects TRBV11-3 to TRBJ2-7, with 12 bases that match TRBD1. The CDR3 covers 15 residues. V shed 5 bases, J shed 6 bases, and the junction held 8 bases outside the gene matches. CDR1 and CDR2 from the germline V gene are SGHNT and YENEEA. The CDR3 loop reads CASSPGTGGFSEQYF. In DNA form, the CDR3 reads TGTGCCAGCAGCCCAGGGACAGGGGGCTTTTCCGAGCAGTACTTC.

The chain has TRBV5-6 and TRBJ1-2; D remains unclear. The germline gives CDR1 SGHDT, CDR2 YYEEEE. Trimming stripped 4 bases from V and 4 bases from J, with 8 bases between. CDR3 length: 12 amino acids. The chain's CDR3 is CASSPGGYGYTF. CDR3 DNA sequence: TGTGCCAGCAGCCCGGGTGGCTATGGCTACACCTTC.

As DNA, the CDR3 is TGTGCCAGCAGTTTAGGGCAGTCCTACGAGCAGTACTTC. Its translation is CASSLGQSYEQYF. The chain uses TRBV12-3 or TRBV12-4 and TRBJ2-7; D gene ambiguous. The V end was cut by 1 base, the J end by 1 base, with 5 bases between. The CDR3 sequence is 13 residues long.